This T cell receptor beta chain was documented in a study of blood T cell repertoires in COVID-19. Study summary: Acute-phase and convalescent COVID-19 samples originated in the United States, Italy and Spain. From T cells, B-cell-depleted T cells, or PBMCs came the material, which was cDNA or gDNA.

In the authors' methods: Counts of nucleated cells, estimated from reference gene primer amplification, were obtained. This table comes from immunoSEQ multiplex PCR, and its TCRdb copy is limited to in-frame clones, with some not included. Clone size and the V and J calls come from that table; the DNA yielded D and trimming. This sample yields some 99,000 clones, of which approximately 90% are seen a single time; 1.1% belongs to the top ten. Germline V gene sequence: CDR1 MNHEY, CDR2 SMNVEV (reference sequence). The CDR3 length is 15 residues. Trimming at V came to 6 bases and at J to 1 base, leaving 2 bases not matched to a gene.

This receptor was identified in a human donor in a cohort sampled during active COVID-19. Sequences were obtained from peripheral blood. The chain carries TRBV27 and TRBJ1-6; 8 positions agree with TRBD1. The CDR3 DNA is TGTGCCAGCAGGCGACAGGGGTCCTATAATTCACCCCTCCACTTT. Translated: CASRRQGSYNSPLHF.